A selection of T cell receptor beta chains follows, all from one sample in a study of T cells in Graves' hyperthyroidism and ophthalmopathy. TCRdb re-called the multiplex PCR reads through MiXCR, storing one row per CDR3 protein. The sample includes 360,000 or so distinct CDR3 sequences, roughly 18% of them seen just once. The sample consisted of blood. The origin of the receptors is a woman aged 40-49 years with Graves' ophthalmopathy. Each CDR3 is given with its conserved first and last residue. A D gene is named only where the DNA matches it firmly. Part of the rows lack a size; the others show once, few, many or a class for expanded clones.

CAWSVPSSGNTIYF	TGTGCCTGGAGTGTACCATCTTCTGGAAACACCATATATTTT	NA	TRBJ1-3	many	TRBV30
CSARERQGSNTEAFF	TGCAGTGCTAGAGAGCGACAGGGCTCGAACACTGAAGCTTTCTTT	TRBD1	TRBJ1-1	many	TRBV20-1
CASSAPSDTWNTGELFF	TGCGCCAGCAGTGCGCCCTCGGACACCTGGAACACCGGGGAGCTGTTTTTT	NA	TRBJ2-2	many	TRBV10-2
CASTSGAPETQYF	TGTGCCAGCACCTCCGGAGCTCCGGAGACCCAGTACTTC	NA	TRBJ2-5	few	TRBV6-1
CATSWARERGSYNEQFF	TGTGCCACCAGTTGGGCTAGGGAGAGGGGCTCCTACAATGAGCAGTTCTTC	NA	TRBJ2-1	many	TRBV24-1
CASSLPATTGHNEQFF	TGTGCCAGCAGTTTACCGGCCACTACAGGGCACAATGAGCAGTTCTTC	NA	TRBJ2-1	NA	TRBV27
CSARDFTGAGTEAFF	TGCAGTGCTAGAGATTTTACCGGGGCTGGGACTGAAGCTTTCTTT	NA	TRBJ1-1	many	TRBV20-1
CASYRGQGLFEQYF	TGTGCCAGCTATCGTGGACAGGGGCTTTTTGAGCAGTACTTC	TRBD1	TRBJ2-7	many	TRBV6-2/TRBV6-3
CSAKLTDPGNTIYF	TGCAGTGCTAAACTGACCGACCCTGGAAACACCATATATTTT	NA	TRBJ1-3	many	TRBV20-1
CASIEGWGGTKNTGELFF	TGTGCCAGCATCGAAGGTTGGGGGGGTACAAAGAACACCGGGGAGCTGTTTTTT	TRBD2	TRBJ2-2	few	TRBV28
CASSGQAQETQYF	TGTGCCAGCAGCGGACAGGCCCAAGAGACCCAGTACTTC	TRBD1	TRBJ2-5	NA	TRBV6-2/TRBV6-3
CASSPQAGKGDQPQHF	TGTGCCAGCAGTCCCCAGGCAGGAAAGGGGGATCAGCCCCAGCATTTT	NA	TRBJ1-5	many	TRBV12-3/TRBV12-4
CASSQNSNSPLHF	TGTGCCAGCAGCCAAAACTCTAATTCACCCCTCCACTTT	NA	TRBJ1-6	many	TRBV11-2
CASSLGGTSYTDTQYF	TGTGCCAGCAGCTTAGGGGGGACTAGCTACACAGATACGCAGTATTTT	TRBD2	TRBJ2-3	many	TRBV13
CSASGGTYEQYF	TGCAGTGCTAGCGGGGGTACCTACGAGCAGTACTTC	NA	TRBJ2-7	NA	TRBV20-1
CAISDVAGGTGELFF	TGTGCCATCAGTGATGTAGCGGGAGGCACCGGGGAGCTGTTTTTT	TRBD2	TRBJ2-2	many	TRBV10-3
CALMRDGIAELFF	TGTGCCTTAATGAGGGACGGGATAGCGGAGCTGTTTTTT	NA	TRBJ2-2	many	TRBV30
CASSFRIPTSGSTTYEQYF	TGTGCCAGCAGTTTCCGCATACCTACGTCGGGCTCTACGACTTACGAGCAGTACTTC	NA	TRBJ2-7	many	TRBV28
CASSLRAYGYTF	TGTGCCAGCAGTTTAAGGGCCTATGGCTACACCTTC	NA	TRBJ1-2	many	TRBV12-3/TRBV12-4
CSAATYSQASGNTIYF	TGCAGCGCTGCAACTTACAGTCAAGCCTCTGGAAACACCATATATTTT	NA	TRBJ1-3	many	TRBV29-1
CASSLKGLGMQQPQHF	TGTGCCAGCAGCTTGAAGGGTTTAGGGATGCAGCAGCCCCAGCATTTT	NA	TRBJ1-5	NA	TRBV11-2
CASSVWATNTEAFF	TGTGCCAGCAGCGTATGGGCCACCAACACTGAAGCTTTCTTT	NA	TRBJ1-1	many	TRBV9
CAWMGVNTGELFF	TGTGCCTGGATGGGGGTGAACACCGGGGAGCTGTTTTTT	NA	TRBJ2-2	many	TRBV30
CASSLDLITSGDLAKNIQYF	TGTGCCAGCAGCTTAGATCTCATCACTAGCGGAGACTTAGCCAAAAACATTCAGTACTTC	TRBD2	TRBJ2-4	many	TRBV11-2
CASGLPAARGRETQYF	TGTGCTAGTGGTTTGCCCGCCGCGCGGGGGAGGGAGACCCAGTACTTC	TRBD2	TRBJ2-5	many	TRBV12-5
CAILGGQAHSGANVLTF	TGTGCCATTTTGGGAGGACAGGCCCACTCTGGGGCCAACGTCCTGACTTTC	NA	TRBJ2-6	many	TRBV28
CASSLSSQTDIQYF	TGTGCCAGCAGCCTCTCGTCCCAAACCGACATTCAGTACTTC	NA	TRBJ2-4	NA	TRBV11-2
CASSSEGGLDYGYTF	TGTGCCAGTAGTAGCGAGGGGGGCTTGGACTATGGCTACACCTTC	NA	TRBJ1-2	few	TRBV19
CASRPPGRNTEAFF	TGTGCCAGCAGGCCCCCGGGGCGGAACACTGAAGCTTTCTTT	NA	TRBJ1-1	many	TRBV6-5
CASSLTGGNEKLFF	TGTGCCAGCAGCTTGACAGGTGGTAATGAAAAACTGTTTTTT	NA	TRBJ1-4	many	TRBV5-5
CASSLVGGIGYF	TGTGCCAGCAGCTTAGTAGGGGGGATAGGGTACTTC	NA	TRBJ2-5	few	TRBV7-2
CASSRTSGRAGVGETQYF	TGTGCCAGCAGCAGGACTAGCGGGAGGGCCGGAGTAGGGGAGACCCAGTACTTC	TRBD2	TRBJ2-5	NA	TRBV12-3/TRBV12-4
CASSFQGRGYTEAFF	TGTGCCAGCAGTTTCCAGGGAAGGGGGTACACTGAAGCTTTCTTT	NA	TRBJ1-1	many	TRBV28
CASSYGTSGGQETQYF	TGTGCCAGCAGCTATGGGACTAGCGGGGGCCAAGAGACCCAGTACTTC	TRBD2	TRBJ2-5	NA	TRBV7-2
CASSYSGIMNTEAFF	TGTGCCAGCAGTTACTCAGGGATCATGAACACTGAAGCTTTCTTT	NA	TRBJ1-1	NA	TRBV6-5
CASSGTGYETQYF	TGTGCCAGCAGTGGGACAGGGTACGAGACCCAGTACTTC	TRBD1	TRBJ2-5	few	TRBV12-3/TRBV12-4
CASSLRAAGTYEQYF	TGTGCCAGCAGTTTAAGGGCAGCGGGAACGTACGAGCAGTACTTC	TRBD2	TRBJ2-7	many	TRBV6-2/TRBV6-3
CATENGAGQETQYF	TGTGCCACAGAGAATGGGGCAGGGCAAGAGACCCAGTACTTC	NA	TRBJ2-5	NA	TRBV6-1
CASSDPGQASGSPLHF	TGTGCCAGCAGTGACCCCGGACAGGCCAGCGGTTCACCCCTCCACTTT	TRBD1	TRBJ1-6	NA	TRBV6-1
CAMGTGNTYEQYF	TGTGCCATGGGGACCGGGAATACCTACGAGCAGTACTTC	NA	TRBJ2-7	many	TRBV28
CASSMGGGGQPQHF	TGTGCCAGCAGTATGGGGGGGGGCGGTCAGCCCCAGCATTTT	NA	TRBJ1-5	many	TRBV6-5
CASTTVVGSYNSPLHF	TGTGCCAGCACCACAGTCGTAGGGAGTTATAATTCACCCCTCCACTTT	NA	TRBJ1-6	many	TRBV28
CASTETGGSFEQYF	TGTGCCAGCACCGAGACAGGGGGGTCGTTTGAGCAGTACTTC	TRBD1	TRBJ2-7	NA	TRBV28
CASSQGGPSATEQYF	TGCGCCAGCAGCCAAGGAGGACCTTCAGCTACCGAGCAGTACTTC	NA	TRBJ2-7	many	TRBV4-3